This T cell receptor (beta chain) was identified in a study of vaccination effects on CD4 cells after COVID-19 (dated by TCRdb to between 2021 and 2022). Study-wide context: The ViraFEST assay stimulated PBMC with viral peptide pools and then used TCR sequencing to identify antigen-specific CD4+ T cell clonotypes by expansion. Participants received two doses of either the BNT162b2 or the mRNA-1273 mRNA SARS-CoV-2 vaccine. Two million PBMC per well were cultured with approximately 10 ug/ml peptides in IMDM containing roughly 5% human AB serum, around 10 IU/ml IL-2 and gentamicin. The study compared SARS-CoV-2 spike-specific CD4+ TCR repertoires before and after mRNA vaccination in COVID-19 convalescent patients and infection-naive vaccine recipients. Altogether, around eleven COVID-19 convalescent patients and 4 SARS-CoV-2-naive healthy vaccine recipients made up the full study. Cultures from other donors in the study were sequenced with the Oncomine TCR Beta short-read assay on an Illumina iSeq 100. Beyond this particular receptor, the publication reports: The study was limited by a small number of convalescent patients and lacked early post-infection timepoints. Among healthy vaccine recipients, nearly all vaccine-induced clones were SARS-CoV-2 mono-reactive, and only 1 of 255 was cross-reactive with common cold coronaviruses. Marked clonal contraction was observed in both infection-induced and vaccine-induced clones at late post-vaccination timepoints, consistent with waning T cell responses.

Inclusive of the bounding cysteine and phenylalanine, the CDR3 is 14 residues long. The only DNA kept is the CDR3, 42 bases in frame from the first base. Via the germline V gene, CDR1 is MDHEN and CDR2 SYDVKM. Trimming removed 5 bases from V and 8 bases from J, leaving 18 bases between the germline ends. With respect to this clone: This clone's antigen is unknown. Per-base quality was not reported, and no clone a single base away is much larger than it.

Library construction relied on the immunoSEQ multiplex PCR assay. DNA from the CD4+ T cells that had been cultured and isolated underwent TCR beta CDR3 sequencing. The study's processing was this. Non-productive TCR sequences were discarded, and reads were trimmed to the CDR3 region, with only CDR3s of 7 or more amino acids retained. The MANAFEST web app was used to pick out antigen-specific clonotypes by comparing their expansion in peptide wells with that in reference cultures. To be called positive, a clone needed expansion at FDR<0.05 compared with the reference and with all other wells, an odds ratio greater than 5, and a frequency greater than 0.1% in two replicate wells. A clonotype was defined as cross-reactive if the clonotype was significantly expanded both in SARS-CoV-2 spike wells and in at least one common cold coronavirus spike condition. CDR3 similarity was assessed by Levenshtein distance with the stringdist R package, and unrooted trees were built with ape in R 3.6.1. TCRdb carries this immuneACCESS record with in-frame sequences only. Its versions omit some clonotypes, under half of them owing to an unresolved V gene in the studies checked, with the rest unexplained. The DNA gave D and trimming, while V, J and clone size come from that table. The sample contains 20,000 to 25,000 clones, roughly 75% of them found a single time. The biggest ten clones account for 9.5% to 11% of the sample.

After approximately 11 days of culture, CD4+ T cells were isolated with the EasySep CD4+ T cell isolation kit. None of the healthy vaccine recipients had a prior SARS-CoV-2 infection, which was confirmed by nucleocapsid antibody tests that came back negative both before and after vaccination. On days 3 and 7, half of the culture medium was replaced with fresh IL-2-containing medium. Unless otherwise noted, each peptide stimulation condition was cultured in triplicate wells. PBMC were separated from whole blood using Ficoll-Paque Plus gradient centrifugation and were then either cryopreserved at -140C or used fresh. The QIAamp micro DNA kit was used to extract genomic DNA from the cultured CD4+ T cells.

This specimen consisted of CD4+ T cells from PBMCs cultured without peptide, obtained before COVID-19 vaccination. The TCR comes from a human donor who received a COVID-19 vaccine. The rearrangement joined TRBV28 to TRBJ1-1, with TRBD1 perhaps the D gene, on 5 matching bases. The CDR3 protein is CASSEGFWGIEAFF. The DNA sequence is TGTGCCAGCAGTGAGGGGTTTTGGGGGATAGAAGCTTTCTTT. Supplemented by the reference TRBV28 and TRBJ1-1 proteins around the CDR3, the complete variable domain is DVKVTQSSRYLVKRTGEKVFLECVQDMDHENMFWYRQDPGLGLRLIYFSYDVKMKEKGDIPEGYSVSREKKERFSLILESASTNQTSMYLCASSEGFWGIEAFFGQGTRLTVV.